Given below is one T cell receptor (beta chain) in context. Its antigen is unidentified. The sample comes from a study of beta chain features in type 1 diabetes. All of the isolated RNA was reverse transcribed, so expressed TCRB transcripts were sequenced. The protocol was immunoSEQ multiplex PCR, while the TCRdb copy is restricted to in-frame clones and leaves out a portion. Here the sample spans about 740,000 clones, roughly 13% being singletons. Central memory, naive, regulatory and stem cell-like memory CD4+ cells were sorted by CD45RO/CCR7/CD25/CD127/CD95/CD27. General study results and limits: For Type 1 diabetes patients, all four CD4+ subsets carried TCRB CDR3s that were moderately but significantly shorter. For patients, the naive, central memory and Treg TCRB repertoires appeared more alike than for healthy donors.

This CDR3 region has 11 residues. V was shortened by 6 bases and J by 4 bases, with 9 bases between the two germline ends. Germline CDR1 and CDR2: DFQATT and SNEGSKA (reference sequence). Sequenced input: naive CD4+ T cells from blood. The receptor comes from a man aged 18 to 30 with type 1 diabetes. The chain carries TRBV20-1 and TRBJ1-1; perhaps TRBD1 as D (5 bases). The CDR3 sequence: CSAGGTTEAFF. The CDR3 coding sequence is TGCAGTGCCGGAGGGACCACTGAAGCTTTCTTT.